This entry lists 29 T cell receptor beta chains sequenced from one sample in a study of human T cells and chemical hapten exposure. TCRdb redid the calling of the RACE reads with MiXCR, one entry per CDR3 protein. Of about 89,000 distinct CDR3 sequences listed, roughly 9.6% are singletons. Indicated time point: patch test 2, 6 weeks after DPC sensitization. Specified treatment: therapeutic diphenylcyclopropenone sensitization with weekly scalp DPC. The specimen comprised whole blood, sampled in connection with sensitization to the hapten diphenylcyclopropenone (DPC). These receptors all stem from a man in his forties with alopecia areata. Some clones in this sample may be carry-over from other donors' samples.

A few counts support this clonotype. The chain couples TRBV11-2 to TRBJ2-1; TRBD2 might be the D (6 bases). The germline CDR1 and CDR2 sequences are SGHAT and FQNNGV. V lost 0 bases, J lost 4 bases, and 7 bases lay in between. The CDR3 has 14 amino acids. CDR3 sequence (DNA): TGTGCCAGCAGCTTAGACGGGACTTACAATGAGCAGTTCTTC. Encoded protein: CASSLDGTYNEQFF.

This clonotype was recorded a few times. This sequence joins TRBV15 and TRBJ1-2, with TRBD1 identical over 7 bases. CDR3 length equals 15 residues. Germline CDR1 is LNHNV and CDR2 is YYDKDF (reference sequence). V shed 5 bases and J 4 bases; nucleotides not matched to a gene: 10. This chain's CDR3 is CATSGVGQTTYGYTF. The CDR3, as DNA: TGTGCCACCAGCGGTGTGGGACAGACGACCTATGGCTACACCTTC.

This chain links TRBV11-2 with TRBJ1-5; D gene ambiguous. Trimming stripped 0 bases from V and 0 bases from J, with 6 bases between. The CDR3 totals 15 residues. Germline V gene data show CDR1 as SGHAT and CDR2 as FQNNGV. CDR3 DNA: TGTGCCAGCAGCTTAGACGGCGATAGCAATCAGCCCCAGCATTTT. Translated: CASSLDGDSNQPQHF.

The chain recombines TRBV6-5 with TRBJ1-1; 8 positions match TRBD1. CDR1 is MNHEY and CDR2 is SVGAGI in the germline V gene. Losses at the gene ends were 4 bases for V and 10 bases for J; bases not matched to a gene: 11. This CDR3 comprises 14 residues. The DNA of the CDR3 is TGTGCCAGCAGTTTCCGGACAGGGTTTGACTTAGCTTTCTTT. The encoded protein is CASSFRTGFDLAFF.

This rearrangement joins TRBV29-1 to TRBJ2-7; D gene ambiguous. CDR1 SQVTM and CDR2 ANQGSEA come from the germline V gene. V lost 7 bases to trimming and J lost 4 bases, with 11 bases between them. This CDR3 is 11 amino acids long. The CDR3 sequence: CSAGDGYEQYV. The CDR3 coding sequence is TGCAGCGCCGGTGACGGTTACGAGCAGTACGTC.

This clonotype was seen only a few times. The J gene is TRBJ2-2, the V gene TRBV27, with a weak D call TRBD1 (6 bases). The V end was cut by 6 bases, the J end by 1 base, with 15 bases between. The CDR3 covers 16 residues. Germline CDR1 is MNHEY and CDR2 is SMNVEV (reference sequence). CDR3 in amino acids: CASSPARGWNTGELFF. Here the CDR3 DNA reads TGTGCCAGCAGCCCTGCGAGGGGGTGGAACACCGGGGAGCTGTTTTTT.

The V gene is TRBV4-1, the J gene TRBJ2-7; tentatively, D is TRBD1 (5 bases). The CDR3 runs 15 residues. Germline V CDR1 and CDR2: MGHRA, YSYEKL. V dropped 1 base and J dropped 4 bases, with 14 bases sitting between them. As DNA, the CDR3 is TGCGCCAGCAGCCAAGTATATGCAGGGCAGTACGAGCAGTACGTC. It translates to CASSQVYAGQYEQYV.

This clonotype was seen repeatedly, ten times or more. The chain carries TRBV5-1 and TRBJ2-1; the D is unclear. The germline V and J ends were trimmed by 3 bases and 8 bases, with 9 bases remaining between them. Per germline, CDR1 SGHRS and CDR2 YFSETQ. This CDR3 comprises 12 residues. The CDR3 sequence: CASSSQGHEQFF. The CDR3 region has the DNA TGCGCCAGCAGCTCACAAGGCCATGAGCAGTTCTTC. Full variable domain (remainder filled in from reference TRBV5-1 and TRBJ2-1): KAGVTQTPRYLIKTRGQQVTLSCSPISGHRSVSWYQQTPGQGLQFLFEYFSETQRNKGNFPGRFSGRQFSNSRSEMNVSTLELGDSALYLCASSSQGHEQFFGPGTRLTVL.

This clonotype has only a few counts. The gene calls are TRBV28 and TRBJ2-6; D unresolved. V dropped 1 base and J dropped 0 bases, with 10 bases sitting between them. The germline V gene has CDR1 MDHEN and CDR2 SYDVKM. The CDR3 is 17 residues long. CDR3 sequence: CASSLYGGSSGANVLTF. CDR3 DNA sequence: TGTGCCAGCAGTTTATACGGCGGCAGCTCTGGGGCCAACGTCCTGACTTTC.

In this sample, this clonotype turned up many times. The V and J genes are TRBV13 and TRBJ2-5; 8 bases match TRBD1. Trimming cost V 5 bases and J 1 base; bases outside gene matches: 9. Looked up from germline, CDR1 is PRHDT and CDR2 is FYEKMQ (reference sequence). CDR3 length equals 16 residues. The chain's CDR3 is CASSPGQGSIQETQYF. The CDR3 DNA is TGTGCCAGCAGCCCCGGACAGGGTAGTATCCAAGAGACCCAGTACTTC.

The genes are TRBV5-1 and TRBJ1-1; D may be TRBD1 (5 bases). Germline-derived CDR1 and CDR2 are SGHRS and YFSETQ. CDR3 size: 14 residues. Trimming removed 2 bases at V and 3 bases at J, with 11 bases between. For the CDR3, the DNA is TGCGCCAGCAGCTTTCATCTGGGGGACACTGAAGCTTTCTTT. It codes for CASSFHLGDTEAFF.

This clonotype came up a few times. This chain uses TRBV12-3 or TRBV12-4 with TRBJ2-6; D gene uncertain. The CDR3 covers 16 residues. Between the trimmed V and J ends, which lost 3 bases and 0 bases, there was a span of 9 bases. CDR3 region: CASSFSRRSGANVLTF. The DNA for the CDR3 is TGTGCCAGCAGTTTTAGCAGGCGCTCTGGGGCCAACGTCCTGACTTTC.

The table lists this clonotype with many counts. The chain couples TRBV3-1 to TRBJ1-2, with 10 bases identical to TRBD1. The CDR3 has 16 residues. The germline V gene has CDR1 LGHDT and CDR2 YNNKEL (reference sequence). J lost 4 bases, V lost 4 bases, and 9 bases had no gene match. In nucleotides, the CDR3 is TGTGCCAGCAGCCTCCGAATGGACAGGGGGGCCTATGGCTACACCTTC. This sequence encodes CASSLRMDRGAYGYTF.

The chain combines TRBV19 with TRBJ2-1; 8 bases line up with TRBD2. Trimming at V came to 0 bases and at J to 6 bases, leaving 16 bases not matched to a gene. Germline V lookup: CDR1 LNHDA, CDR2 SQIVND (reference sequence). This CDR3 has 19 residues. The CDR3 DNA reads TGTGCCAGTAGTATAGATCGGGTAGCGGGGAAAACTATTCCCAATGAGCAGTTCTTC. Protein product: CASSIDRVAGKTIPNEQFF.

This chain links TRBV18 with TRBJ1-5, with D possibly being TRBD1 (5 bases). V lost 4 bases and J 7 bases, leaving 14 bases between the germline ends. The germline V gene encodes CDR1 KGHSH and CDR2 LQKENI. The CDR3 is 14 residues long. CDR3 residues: CASSLREGHQPQHF. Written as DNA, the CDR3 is TGTGCCAGCTCACTTAGAGAGGGGCACCAGCCCCAGCATTTT.

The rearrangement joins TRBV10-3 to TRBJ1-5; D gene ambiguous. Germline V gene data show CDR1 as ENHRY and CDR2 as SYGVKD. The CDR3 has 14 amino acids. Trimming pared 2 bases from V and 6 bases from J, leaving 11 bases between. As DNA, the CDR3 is TGTGCCATCAGTGAGAATGGGGTGCGTCAGCCCCAGCATTTT. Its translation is CAISENGVRQPQHF.

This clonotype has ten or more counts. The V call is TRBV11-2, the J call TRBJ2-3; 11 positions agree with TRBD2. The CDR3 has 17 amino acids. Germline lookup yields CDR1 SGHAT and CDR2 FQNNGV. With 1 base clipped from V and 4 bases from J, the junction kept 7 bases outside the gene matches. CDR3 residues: CASSLGRGLAGPDTQYF. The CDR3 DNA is TGTGCCAGCAGCTTAGGCCGAGGACTAGCGGGCCCAGATACGCAGTATTTT.

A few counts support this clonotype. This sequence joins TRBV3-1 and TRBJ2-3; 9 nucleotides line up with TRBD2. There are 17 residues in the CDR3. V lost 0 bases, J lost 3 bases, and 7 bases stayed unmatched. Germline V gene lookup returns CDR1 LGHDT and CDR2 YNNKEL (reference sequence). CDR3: CASSQDQSSGSTDTQYF. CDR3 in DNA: TGTGCCAGCAGCCAAGATCAGAGTAGCGGGAGTACAGATACGCAGTATTTT.

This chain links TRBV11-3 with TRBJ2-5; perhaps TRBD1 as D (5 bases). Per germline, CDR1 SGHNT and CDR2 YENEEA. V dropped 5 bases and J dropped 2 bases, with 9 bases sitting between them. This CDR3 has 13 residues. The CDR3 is CASSKTVQETQYF. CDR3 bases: TGTGCCAGCAGCAAGACAGTACAAGAGACCCAGTACTTC.

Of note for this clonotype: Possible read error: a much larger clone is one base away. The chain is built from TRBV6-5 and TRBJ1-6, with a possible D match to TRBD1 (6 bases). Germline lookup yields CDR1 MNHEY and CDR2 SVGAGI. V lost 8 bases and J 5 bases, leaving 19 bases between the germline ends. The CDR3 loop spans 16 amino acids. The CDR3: CASGFHNRVDNSPLHF. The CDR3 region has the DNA TGTGCCAGCGGTTTTCACAACAGGGTGGATAATTCACCCCTCCACTTT.

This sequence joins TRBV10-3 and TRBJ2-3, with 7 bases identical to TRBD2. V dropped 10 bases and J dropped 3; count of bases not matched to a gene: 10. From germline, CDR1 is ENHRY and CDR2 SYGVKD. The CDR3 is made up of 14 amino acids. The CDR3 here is CATEPVGGTDTQYF. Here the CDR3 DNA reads TGTGCCACCGAGCCAGTGGGAGGGACAGATACGCAGTATTTT.

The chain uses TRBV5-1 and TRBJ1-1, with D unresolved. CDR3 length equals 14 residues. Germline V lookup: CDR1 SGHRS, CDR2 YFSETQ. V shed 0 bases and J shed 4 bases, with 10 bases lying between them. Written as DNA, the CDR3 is TGCGCCAGCAGCTTGGAGGCTGCAGGCACTGAAGCTTTCTTT. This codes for CASSLEAAGTEAFF.

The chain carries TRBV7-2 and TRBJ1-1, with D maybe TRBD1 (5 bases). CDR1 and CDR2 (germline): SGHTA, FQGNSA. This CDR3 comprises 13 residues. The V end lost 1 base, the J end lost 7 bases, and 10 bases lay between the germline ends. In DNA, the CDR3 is TGTGCCAGCAGCTTAGAGCGGGACCTTGAAGCTTTCTTT. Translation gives CASSLERDLEAFF.

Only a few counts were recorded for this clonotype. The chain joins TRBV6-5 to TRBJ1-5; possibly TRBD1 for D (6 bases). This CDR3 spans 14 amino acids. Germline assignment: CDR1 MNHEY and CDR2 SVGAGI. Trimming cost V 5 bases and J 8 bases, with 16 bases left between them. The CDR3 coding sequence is TGTGCCAGCAGTCCCACGACAGGCTTGGAGCCCCAGCATTTT. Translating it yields CASSPTTGLEPQHF.

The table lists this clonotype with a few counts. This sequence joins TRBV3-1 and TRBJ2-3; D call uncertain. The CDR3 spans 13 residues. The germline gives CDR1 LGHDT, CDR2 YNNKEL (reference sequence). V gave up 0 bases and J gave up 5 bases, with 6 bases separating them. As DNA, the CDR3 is TGTGCCAGCAGCCAAGAATCGCGAGATACGCAGTATTTT. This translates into CASSQESRDTQYF.

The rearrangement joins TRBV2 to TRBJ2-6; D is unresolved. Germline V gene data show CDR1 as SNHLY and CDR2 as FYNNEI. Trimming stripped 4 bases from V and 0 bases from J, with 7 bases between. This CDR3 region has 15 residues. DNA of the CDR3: TGTGCCAGCAGTGTGGAGCTCTCTGGGGCCAACGTCCTGACTTTC. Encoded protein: CASSVELSGANVLTF.

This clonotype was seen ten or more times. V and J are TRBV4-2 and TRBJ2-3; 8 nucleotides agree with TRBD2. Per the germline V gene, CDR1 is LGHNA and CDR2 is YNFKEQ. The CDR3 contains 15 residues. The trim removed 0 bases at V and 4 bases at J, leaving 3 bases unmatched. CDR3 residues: CASSQELAGSDTQYF. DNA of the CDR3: TGTGCCAGCAGCCAAGAGCTAGCGGGCTCAGATACGCAGTATTTT.

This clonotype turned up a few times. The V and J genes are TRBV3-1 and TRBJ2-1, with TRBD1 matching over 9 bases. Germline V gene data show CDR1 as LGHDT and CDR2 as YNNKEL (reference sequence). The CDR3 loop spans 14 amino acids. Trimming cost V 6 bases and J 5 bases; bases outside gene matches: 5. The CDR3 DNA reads TGTGCCAGCAGGGGACAGGGAGGACACAATGAGCAGTTCTTC. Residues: CASRGQGGHNEQFF.

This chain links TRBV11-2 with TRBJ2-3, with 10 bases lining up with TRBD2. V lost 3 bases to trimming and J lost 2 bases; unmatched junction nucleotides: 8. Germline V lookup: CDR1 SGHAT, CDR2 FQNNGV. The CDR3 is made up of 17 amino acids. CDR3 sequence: CASSFSSGREFTDTQYF. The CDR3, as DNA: TGTGCCAGCAGCTTCTCTAGCGGGAGAGAATTCACAGATACGCAGTATTTT.